This is a list of T cell receptor beta chains from one sample in a study of neurological immune-mediated disorders. One entry per CDR3 protein, called by TCRdb with MiXCR from the 5' RACE reads. The data contain some 34,000 distinct CDR3 sequences, less than 1.6% of them singletons. The sequencing input was PBMCs. The receptors here all came from a woman in her 30s with multiple sclerosis. The CDR3 runs from the conserved cysteine through the conserved F or W. A D gene is named only where the DNA matches it firmly. Clone sizes are shown as once, few, many or a size class.

CATMDRGYEQYF	TGTGCCACCATGGACAGGGGCTACGAGCAGTACTTC	TRBV10-3	TRBJ2-7	TRBD1	many
CASSVSRTGLQPQHF	TGTGCCAGCAGTGTTTCTAGGACAGGGCTTCAGCCCCAGCATTTT	TRBV2	TRBJ1-5	TRBD1	many
CASSDGRGYTF	TGTGCCAGCAGTGACGGACGGGGCTACACCTTC	TRBV6-5	TRBJ1-2	NA	many
CASTWITGELFF	TGTGCCAGCACTTGGATAACCGGGGAGCTGTTTTTT	TRBV12-3/TRBV12-4	TRBJ2-2	NA	many
CASSAPGTSGTGTQYF	TGTGCCAGCAGCGCCCCCGGGACTAGCGGGACGGGTACGCAGTATTTT	TRBV9	TRBJ2-3	TRBD2	many
CASSSNPGTQYF	TGTGCCAGCAGCTCGAATCCGGGGACCCAGTACTTC	TRBV9	TRBJ2-5	NA	many
CASSLQADPIEAFF	TGCGCCAGCAGCTTACAAGCCGATCCGATTGAAGCTTTCTTT	TRBV5-1	TRBJ1-1	NA	many
CASSLWASGGQDTQYF	TGTGCCAGCAGTTTATGGGCTAGCGGGGGGCAGGATACGCAGTATTTT	TRBV12-3/TRBV12-4	TRBJ2-3	TRBD2	few
CASSGPGPWEAFF	TGTGCCAGCAGTGGTCCGGGACCGTGGGAAGCTTTCTTT	TRBV6-2/TRBV6-3	TRBJ1-1	NA	many
CASRTGTGATGELFF	TGTGCCAGCAGAACCGGGACAGGGGCCACCGGGGAGCTGTTTTTT	TRBV12-3/TRBV12-4	TRBJ2-2	TRBD1	many
CASSRNRVGAGANVLTF	TGTGCCAGCAGTAGGAACAGGGTTGGAGCAGGGGCCAACGTCCTGACTTTC	TRBV12-3/TRBV12-4	TRBJ2-6	NA	many
CASSSSTNLYNEQFF	TGTGCCAGCAGCTCCTCGACAAACCTCTACAATGAGCAGTTCTTC	TRBV7-8	TRBJ2-1	NA	many
CASSIGTTDYEQYF	TGTGCCAGCAGCATCGGGACTACCGACTACGAGCAGTACTTC	TRBV11-2	TRBJ2-7	TRBD2	many
CASSLADSYGYTF	TGCGCCAGCAGCTTGGCCGACAGCTATGGCTACACCTTC	TRBV5-1	TRBJ1-2	NA	many
CASSSIWRTGSGNTIYF	TGTGCCAGCAGTTCCATCTGGAGGACAGGGTCTGGAAACACCATATATTTT	TRBV6-5	TRBJ1-3	TRBD1	many
CASSDQRVNNEQFF	TGTGCCAGCAGTGACCAGAGGGTTAACAATGAGCAGTTCTTC	TRBV25-1	TRBJ2-1	NA	many
CASSLEGRGVQYF	TGTGCCAGCAGCTTAGAAGGGCGGGGGGTGCAGTATTTT	TRBV7-2	TRBJ2-3	TRBD2	many
CASSLGTGAQETQYF	TGTGCCAGCAGCTTAGGGACGGGGGCCCAAGAGACCCAGTACTTC	TRBV11-2	TRBJ2-5	NA	many
CSVAHRDSNQPQHF	TGCAGCGTTGCCCACAGGGATAGCAATCAGCCCCAGCATTTT	TRBV29-1	TRBJ1-5	NA	many
CDSNSPDTQYF	TGTGATTCGAATTCCCCAGATACGCAGTATTTT	TRBV5-8	TRBJ2-3	NA	many
CSATRDSSNQPQHF	TGCAGTGCTACCAGAGACTCTTCCAATCAGCCCCAGCATTTT	TRBV20-1	TRBJ1-5	NA	many
CASSQDRARDTQYF	TGTGCCAGCAGCCAAGATCGGGCCCGGGATACGCAGTATTTT	TRBV3-1	TRBJ2-3	NA	many
CASSVSPVGGAGGYTF	TGTGCCAGCAGCGTAAGCCCCGTCGGAGGGGCTGGTGGCTACACCTTC	TRBV9	TRBJ1-2	NA	many
CAISGAGDRAKEQYF	TGTGCCATCAGTGGGGCGGGGGACAGGGCCAAAGAGCAGTACTTC	TRBV10-3	TRBJ2-7	TRBD1	many
CASSLLAGAPNTGELFF	TGCGCCAGCAGCTTACTAGCGGGGGCCCCGAACACCGGGGAGCTGTTTTTT	TRBV10-2	TRBJ2-2	TRBD2	many
CASSLRDSPEYEQYF	TGTGCCAGCAGCTTGAGGGACAGCCCCGAATACGAGCAGTACTTC	TRBV7-6	TRBJ2-7	TRBD1	many
CAISESDKDEQFF	TGTGCCATCAGTGAGTCGGATAAGGATGAGCAGTTCTTC	TRBV10-3	TRBJ2-1	NA	many
CASTLSGQGDTGELFF	TGCGCCAGCACCCTCTCGGGGCAGGGAGACACCGGGGAGCTGTTTTTT	TRBV5-1	TRBJ2-2	NA	many
CASSPGLAGNEQFF	TGTGCCAGCAGCCCGGGACTAGCTGGAAATGAGCAGTTCTTC	TRBV7-2	TRBJ2-1	TRBD2	many
CASGGTGASYEQYF	TGCGCCAGTGGCGGGACAGGGGCCTCCTACGAGCAGTACTTC	TRBV5-1	TRBJ2-7	TRBD1	many
CASSQARASGTGELFF	TGTGCCAGCAGTCAGGCTCGGGCTAGCGGGACCGGGGAGCTGTTTTTT	TRBV12-3/TRBV12-4	TRBJ2-2	TRBD2	many
CSVVAGRTEAFF	TGCAGCGTTGTGGCGGGACGCACTGAAGCTTTCTTT	TRBV29-1	TRBJ1-1	NA	many
CASSSPSGGPKQYF	TGTGCCAGCAGTTCTCCTAGCGGGGGGCCCAAGCAGTACTTC	TRBV12-3/TRBV12-4	TRBJ2-7	TRBD2	many
CASSWTDGVGAEAFF	TGTGCCAGCAGCTGGACCGACGGCGTCGGGGCTGAAGCTTTCTTT	TRBV5-6	TRBJ1-1	NA	many
CASSSTPSSYEQYF	TGTGCCAGCAGCTCAACCCCGAGCTCCTACGAGCAGTACTTC	TRBV7-2	TRBJ2-7	NA	many
CASSQTGLSTDTQYF	TGTGCCAGCAGCCAGACAGGGCTGAGCACAGATACGCAGTATTTT	TRBV11-2	TRBJ2-3	TRBD1	many
CSARDRTGGYGYTF	TGCAGTGCTAGAGATAGGACAGGGGGCTATGGCTACACCTTC	TRBV20-1	TRBJ1-2	TRBD1	many
CSARAGTSSNTGELFF	TGCAGTGCTAGGGCCGGGACTAGCTCGAACACCGGGGAGCTGTTTTTT	TRBV20-1	TRBJ2-2	TRBD2	many
CASSQLGPGGYTF	TGTGCCAGCAGCCAACTGGGCCCGGGAGGCTACACCTTC	TRBV3-1	TRBJ1-2	NA	many
CASSLILAGEQYF	TGTGCCAGCAGCTTAATCCTAGCAGGCGAGCAGTACTTC	TRBV7-9	TRBJ2-7	NA	many
CASSGQIGGEQYF	TGTGCCAGCAGTGGACAGATTGGCGGGGAGCAGTACTTC	TRBV2	TRBJ2-7	NA	many
CASSLGGAGANVLTF	TGTGCCAGCAGCTTAGGAGGGGCTGGGGCCAACGTCCTGACTTTC	TRBV7-2	TRBJ2-6	NA	many
CSARRTENNEQFF	TGCAGTGCTAGGAGGACAGAAAACAATGAGCAGTTCTTC	TRBV20-1	TRBJ2-1	NA	many
CASSLAGVRSEQYF	TGCGCCAGCAGCTTAGCAGGGGTAAGGAGCGAGCAGTACTTC	TRBV5-1	TRBJ2-7	NA	many
CASTRDRVSNEQFF	TGTGCCAGCACCAGAGACAGGGTCAGCAATGAGCAGTTCTTC	TRBV6-2/TRBV6-3	TRBJ2-1	TRBD1	many
CASSLAPPNLLEKLFF	TGTGCCAGCAGCTTAGCGCCGCCGAACCTTCTTGAAAAACTGTTTTTT	TRBV7-6	TRBJ1-4	NA	many
CASSSGSPLHF	TGCGCCAGCAGCTCGGGATCACCCCTCCACTTT	TRBV5-1	TRBJ1-6	NA	many
CASSWDRDGYTF	TGCGCCAGCAGCTGGGACAGGGATGGCTACACCTTC	TRBV5-1	TRBJ1-2	TRBD1	many
CASTLAGYTDTQYF	TGTGCCAGCACCTTAGCGGGGTACACAGATACGCAGTATTTT	TRBV7-2	TRBJ2-3	TRBD2	many
CSVSGTDTQYF	TGCAGTGTATCGGGGACAGATACGCAGTATTTT	TRBV20-1	TRBJ2-3	NA	many
CASSPRRGSKWDF	TGTGCCAGCAGCCCCAGGCGGGGTTCAAAATGGGACTTC	TRBV7-2	TRBJ2-4	NA	many
CASSLGVRTEAFF	TGTGCCAGCAGCTTAGGGGTGAGGACTGAAGCTTTCTTT	TRBV11-2	TRBJ1-1	NA	many
CASTRLTSGGETQYF	TGTGCCAGCACCCGATTGACTAGCGGGGGTGAGACCCAGTACTTC	TRBV3-1	TRBJ2-5	TRBD2	many